Listed here is a single T cell receptor beta chain. V was cut by 1 base and J by 0 bases, with 8 bases left in between. Germline-derived CDR1 and CDR2 are SGHTA and FQGNSA. The CDR3 spans 15 residues. These data are taken from a study of blood T cell repertoires in COVID-19. Study in general: Material from acute and convalescent COVID-19 was sourced from the United States, Italy and Spain. Sample material is recorded as cDNA or gDNA derived from T cells, B-cell-depleted T cells, or PBMCs.

Original processing methods: Estimation of nucleated cell counts relied on the amplification of reference gene primers. This table comes from immunoSEQ multiplex PCR, and its TCRdb copy is limited to in-frame clones, with some not included. That table furnishes V, J and clone size, whereas the DNA furnished D and trimming. The data show 250,000 or so clones, under 90% seen once. The sequencing input was peripheral blood. This TCR came from a man aged 55 to 70 with acute or convalescent COVID-19. The chain has TRBV7-2 and TRBJ2-3; D is ambiguous. CDR3 residues: CASSLEQISTDTQYF. In DNA, the CDR3 is TGTGCCAGCAGCTTAGAACAAATTAGCACAGATACGCAGTATTTT.